The next 24 T cell receptor beta chains were all read from a single sample in a study of PD-L1 blockade in urothelial cancer. Clones were read by immunoSEQ multiplex PCR, and TCRdb kept only the in-frame ones, dropping some. Among 100,000 to 150,000 clones, approximately 85% were seen once, and the ten largest hold roughly 2.3%. Noted time point: peripheral blood 6 weeks after treatment start. The sequencing used PBMCs, collected around atezolizumab (anti-PD-L1) treatment. These receptors were collected from a man aged 50 to 60 with urothelial cancer.

The gene calls are TRBV6-1 and TRBJ1-1, with a possible D match to TRBD1 (5 bases). There are 14 residues in the CDR3. V lost 5 bases and J 1 base, leaving 11 bases between the germline ends. From germline, CDR1 is MNHNS and CDR2 SASEGT. The CDR3 DNA is TGTGCCAGCAGTATACTTCAGGGGAACACTGAAGCTTTCTTT. Protein product: CASSILQGNTEAFF.

This CDR3 reads CASRDIGYTDTQYF. For the CDR3, the DNA is TGTGCCAGTAGGGACATCGGTTACACAGATACGCAGTATTTT. This sequence joins TRBV19 and TRBJ2-3; TRBD1 is a possible D gene (5 bases). Germline V gene lookup returns CDR1 LNHDA and CDR2 SQIVND (reference sequence). V was trimmed by 6 bases and J by 2 bases, leaving 12 bases between them. CDR3 size: 14 residues.

V gene TRBV14 combines with J gene TRBJ2-1; 8 bases map to TRBD1. In germline, CDR1 is SGHDN, CDR2 FVKESK. This CDR3 has 15 amino acids. The junction had 4 bases not matched to a gene; V was cut back by 4 bases and J by 2 bases. The CDR3 DNA follows: TGTGCCAGCAGCCGCGGACAGGGCCCCTACAATGAGCAGTTCTTC. It codes for CASSRGQGPYNEQFF.

The CDR3 reads CASSQYRGIQYF. The CDR3 nucleotides are TGTGCCAGCAGCCAATATCGGGGCATTCAGTACTTC. The J gene is TRBJ2-4, the V gene TRBV14; a weak D match, TRBD2 (5 bases). The germline V gene encodes CDR1 SGHDN and CDR2 FVKESK. Deletions cut 2 bases from V and 9 bases from J, with 8 bases between. This CDR3 contains 12 residues.

V usage is TRBV28 and J usage is TRBJ2-1; the D gene is possibly TRBD2 (7 bases). Trimming removed 5 bases from V and 4 bases from J, with 12 bases in between. This CDR3 region has 14 residues. Germline V gene sequence: CDR1 MDHEN, CDR2 SYDVKM. CDR3 DNA sequence: TGTGCCAGCAGTGGAGGGGGGGTATACAATGAGCAGTTCTTC. It yields the protein CASSGGGVYNEQFF.

The genes are TRBV7-9 and TRBJ1-6; TRBD1 matches 9 bases. The germline V gene has CDR1 SEHNR and CDR2 FQNEAQ (reference sequence). The CDR3 covers 16 residues. V dropped 5 bases and J dropped 5; count of bases not matched to a gene: 7. CDR3 DNA: TGTGCCAGCAGCATCCGAGGACAGGGGAATAATTCACCCCTCCACTTT. Protein product: CASSIRGQGNNSPLHF. Using reference TRBV7-9 and TRBJ1-6 for the parts outside the CDR3, the full variable domain is DTGVSQNPRHKITKRGQNVTFRCDPISEHNRLYWYRQTLGQGPEFLTYFQNEAQLEKSRLLSDRFSAERPKGSFSTLEIQRTEQGDSAMYLCASSIRGQGNNSPLHFGNGTRLTVT.

The genes are TRBV30 and TRBJ1-1, with D unresolved. This CDR3 has 13 amino acids. CDR1 and CDR2 from the germline V gene are GTSNPN and SVGIG (reference sequence). The CDR3 here is CASTLDSNTEAFF. The CDR3 DNA sequence: TGTGCATCGACCCTAGACTCGAACACTGAAGCTTTCTTT.

The CDR3 reads CASSSGAGDGYTF. The CDR3 nucleotides read TGTGCCAGCAGCTCAGGGGCAGGGGACGGCTACACCTTC. The V and J genes are TRBV7-3 and TRBJ1-2; tentatively, D is TRBD1 (6 bases). CDR1 and CDR2 (germline): SGHTA, FQGTGA. V lost 4 bases and J lost 8, with 14 bases in between. The CDR3 has 13 residues. The full variable domain, completed using reference TRBV7-3 and TRBJ1-2, is GAGVSQTPSNKVTEKGKYVELRCDPISGHTALYWYRQSLGQGPEFLIYFQGTGAADDSGLPNDRFFAVRPEGSVSTLKIQRTERGDSAVYLCASSSGAGDGYTFGSGTRLTVV.

The rearrangement links TRBV27 to TRBJ2-5; 9 bases map to TRBD1. The CDR3 is 16 amino acids. The germline V gene has CDR1 MNHEY and CDR2 SMNVEV (reference sequence). V dropped 3 bases and J dropped 7; count of bases not matched to a gene: 12. CDR3 in amino acids: CASSLAPGQGFGTQYF. CDR3 DNA sequence: TGTGCCAGCAGTTTGGCCCCGGGACAGGGATTCGGGACCCAGTACTTC.

This chain joins TRBV30 and TRBJ2-1, with TRBD2 matching over 14 bases. Germline lookup yields CDR1 GTSNPN and CDR2 SVGIG (reference sequence). This CDR3 comprises 17 residues. V gave up 3 bases and J gave up 0 bases; unmatched junction bases: 4. The CDR3 here is CAWRRTSGGSSYNEQFF. The CDR3 coding sequence is TGTGCCTGGAGGAGGACTAGCGGGGGGAGCTCCTACAATGAGCAGTTCTTC.

This chain links TRBV6-6 with TRBJ2-5; D unresolved. Trimming stripped 10 bases from V and 5 bases from J, with 11 bases between. Germline V gene lookup returns CDR1 MNHNY and CDR2 SVGAGI (reference sequence). The CDR3 is made up of 11 amino acids. The CDR3 sequence is CATTRSETQYF. The CDR3 DNA follows: TGTGCCACCACTCGCTCGGAGACCCAGTACTTC.

The genes are TRBV9 and TRBJ2-7, with 7 positions matching TRBD2. This CDR3 has 14 amino acids. Looked up from germline, CDR1 is SGDLS and CDR2 is YYNGEE. The J segment lost 1 base and the V segment lost 3 bases, leaving 4 bases of the junction unmatched. For the CDR3, the DNA is TGTGCCAGCAGCGCGGGACTACATTCCTACGAGCAGTACTTC. It specifies CASSAGLHSYEQYF.

The genes are TRBV28 and TRBJ1-1; tentative D call: TRBD1 (6 bases). Germline V gives CDR1 MDHEN, CDR2 SYDVKM. The CDR3 sequence is 15 residues long. V lost 2 bases, J lost 0 bases, and 10 bases lay in between. For the CDR3, the DNA is TGTGCCAGCAGTTTAGCAGGGGCGATGAACACTGAAGCTTTCTTT. This gives the protein CASSLAGAMNTEAFF.

This clone was seen a handful of times. This chain joins TRBV2 and TRBJ2-1, with D perhaps TRBD2 (5 bases). Trimming cost V 6 bases and J 14 bases, with 20 bases left between them. Germline values: CDR1 SNHLY, CDR2 FYNNEI. CDR3 length: 13 amino acids. Here the CDR3 reads CASSLGRDSYKFF. The CDR3, as DNA: TGTGCCAGCAGCCTAGGCCGGGATAGTTACAAGTTCTTC.

J is TRBJ1-5 and V is TRBV5-6; 9 bases fit TRBD1. The ends lost 2 bases at V and 2 bases at J; junction bases unmatched: 8. This CDR3 has 17 residues. Germline V gene lookup returns CDR1 SGHDT and CDR2 YYEEEE. CDR3 loop: CASSFTGTGFRNQPQHF. The CDR3 bases are TGTGCCAGCAGCTTTACCGGGACAGGGTTTCGCAATCAGCCCCAGCATTTT.

V gene TRBV28 combines with J gene TRBJ1-1; D possibly corresponds to TRBD1 (5 bases). CDR1 MDHEN and CDR2 SYDVKM come from the germline V gene. V was clipped by 4 bases and J by 6 bases, with 21 bases between them. This CDR3 is built from 16 residues. In nucleotides, the CDR3 is TGTGCCAGCAGTTCTCCCCTTGGGGGGGGGAAACCTGAAGCTTTCTTT. This translates into CASSSPLGGGKPEAFF.

The chain couples TRBV10-2 to TRBJ1-6; D possibly corresponds to TRBD1 (5 bases). The V gene lost 7 bases and the J gene lost 3 bases, with 19 bases spanning the gap. This CDR3 is built from 17 residues. CDR1 WSHSY and CDR2 SAAADI come from the germline V gene. The DNA for the CDR3 is TGCGCCAGCACCTACTCAACGGGGGAACGCTATAATTCACCCCTCCACTTT. It encodes CASTYSTGERYNSPLHF.

This clone has only one observation. The chain carries TRBV2 and TRBJ2-1; 12 bases line up with TRBD1. The V gene's germline CDR1 is SNHLY and CDR2 FYNNEI. The ends lost 6 bases at V and 7 bases at J; junction bases unmatched: 13. CDR3 length: 17 amino acids. The CDR3, as DNA: TGTGCCAGCAGGTCTGGGACAGGGGGCGCTTCCGAGAATGAGCAGTTCTTC. This codes for CASRSGTGGASENEQFF.

The chain uses TRBV7-2 and TRBJ2-1; possibly TRBD1 for D (5 bases). With 2 bases removed from V and 4 bases from J, the gap between germline ends came to 9 bases. The CDR3 spans 14 residues. Germline CDR1 SGHTA, CDR2 FQGNSA. The CDR3 sequence: CASSLSQGYNEQFF. The CDR3 DNA reads TGTGCCAGCAGCTTAAGTCAGGGATACAATGAGCAGTTCTTC.

V is TRBV28 and J is TRBJ1-1, with D perhaps TRBD1 (6 bases). Trimming took off 5 bases at V and 4 bases at J, with 17 bases between the two ends. Germline CDR1 reads MDHEN; CDR2 reads SYDVKM. The length of the CDR3 is 15 residues. CDR3 sequence reads: CASSPPQGLVTEAFF. In nucleotides, the CDR3 is TGTGCCAGCAGTCCCCCGCAGGGGTTGGTCACTGAAGCTTTCTTT.

The chain has TRBV6-1 and TRBJ2-3, with D hard to call. The germline CDR1 and CDR2 sequences are MNHNS and SASEGT. Trimming took 7 bases from V and 3 from J, leaving 5 bases between them. There are 11 residues in the CDR3. As DNA, the CDR3 is TGTGCCAGCACCCAGACAGATACGCAGTATTTT. Protein product: CASTQTDTQYF.

This clone was seen more than once but under ten times. The V and J genes are TRBV7-2 and TRBJ2-1, with D possibly TRBD2 on 6 matching bases. This CDR3 spans 11 amino acids. Trimming removed 0 bases at V and 14 bases at J, with 8 bases between. The germline V gene has CDR1 SGHTA and CDR2 FQGNSA. The CDR3 region is CASSLAEGKFF. The CDR3 DNA reads TGTGCCAGCAGCTTAGCGGAGGGAAAGTTCTTC.

The CDR3 DNA reads TGTGCCAGCAGGCGCCGCCTAGGGGGAGCCAAAAACATTCAGTACTTC. Translating gives CASRRRLGGAKNIQYF. The chain is built from TRBV28 and TRBJ2-4, with D possibly TRBD1 on 6 matching bases. This CDR3 has 16 amino acids. Germline CDR1 is MDHEN and CDR2 is SYDVKM. The germline V and J ends were trimmed by 6 bases and 0 bases, with 15 bases remaining between them.

The chain employs TRBV7-3 and TRBJ1-1, with 8 bases fitting TRBD1. CDR1 and CDR2 (germline): SGHTA, FQGTGA. With 5 bases clipped from V and 1 base from J, the junction kept 3 bases outside the gene matches. This CDR3 has 14 amino acids. The CDR3 sequence: CASSRTGRNTEAFF. CDR3 sequence (DNA): TGTGCCAGCAGCCGGACAGGGAGGAACACTGAAGCTTTCTTT.